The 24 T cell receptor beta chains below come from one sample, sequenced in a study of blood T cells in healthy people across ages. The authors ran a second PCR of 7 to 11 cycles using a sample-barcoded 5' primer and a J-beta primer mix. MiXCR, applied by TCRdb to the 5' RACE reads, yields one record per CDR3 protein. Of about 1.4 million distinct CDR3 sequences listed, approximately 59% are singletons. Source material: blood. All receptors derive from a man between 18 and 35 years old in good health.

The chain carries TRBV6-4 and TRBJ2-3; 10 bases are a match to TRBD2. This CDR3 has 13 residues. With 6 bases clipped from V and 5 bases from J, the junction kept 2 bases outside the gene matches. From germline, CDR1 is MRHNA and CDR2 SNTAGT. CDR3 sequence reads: CASRPSGGDTQYF. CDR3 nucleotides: TGTGCCAGCAGACCTAGCGGGGGAGATACGCAGTATTTT.

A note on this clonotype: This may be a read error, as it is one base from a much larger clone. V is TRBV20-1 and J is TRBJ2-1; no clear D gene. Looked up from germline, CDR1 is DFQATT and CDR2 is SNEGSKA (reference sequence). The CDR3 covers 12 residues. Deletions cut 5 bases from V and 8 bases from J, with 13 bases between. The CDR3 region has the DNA TGCAGTGCTGGTATGGGCGAGTATGAGCAGTTCTTC. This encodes CSAGMGEYEQFF.

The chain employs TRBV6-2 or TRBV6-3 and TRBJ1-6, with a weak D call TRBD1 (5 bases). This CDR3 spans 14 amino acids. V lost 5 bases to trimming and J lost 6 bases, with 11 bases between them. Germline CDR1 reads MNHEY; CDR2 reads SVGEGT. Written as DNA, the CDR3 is TGTGCCAGCAGTCGGGGGATTTTTAATTCACCCCTCCACTTT. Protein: CASSRGIFNSPLHF.

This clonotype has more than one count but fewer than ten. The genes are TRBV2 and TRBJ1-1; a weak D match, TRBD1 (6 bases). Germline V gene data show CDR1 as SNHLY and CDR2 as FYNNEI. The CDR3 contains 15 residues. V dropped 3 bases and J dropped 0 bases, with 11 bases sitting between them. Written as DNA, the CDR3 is TGTGCCAGCAGTGAGCCGGGACAAATGAACACTGAAGCTTTCTTT. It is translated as CASSEPGQMNTEAFF.

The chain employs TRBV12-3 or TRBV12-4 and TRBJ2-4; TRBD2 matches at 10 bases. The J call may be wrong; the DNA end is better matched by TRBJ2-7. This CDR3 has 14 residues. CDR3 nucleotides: TGTGCCAGCAATAGCGGGGGGACCTTCTACGAGCAGTACTTC. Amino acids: CASNSGGTFYEQYF.

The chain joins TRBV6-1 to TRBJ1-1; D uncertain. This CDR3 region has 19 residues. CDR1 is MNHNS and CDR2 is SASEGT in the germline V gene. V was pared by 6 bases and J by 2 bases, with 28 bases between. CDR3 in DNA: TGTGCCAGCAGCCTCTCGGGTAGCAGTAGAATCCCCGAAAACACTGAAGCTTTCTTT. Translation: CASSLSGSSRIPENTEAFF.

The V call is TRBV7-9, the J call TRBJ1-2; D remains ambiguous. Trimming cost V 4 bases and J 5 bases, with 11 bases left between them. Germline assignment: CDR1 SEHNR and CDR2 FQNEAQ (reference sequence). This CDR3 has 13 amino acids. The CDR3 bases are TGTGCCAGCAGCTACCCTCGGACTTATGGCTACACCTTC. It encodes CASSYPRTYGYTF.

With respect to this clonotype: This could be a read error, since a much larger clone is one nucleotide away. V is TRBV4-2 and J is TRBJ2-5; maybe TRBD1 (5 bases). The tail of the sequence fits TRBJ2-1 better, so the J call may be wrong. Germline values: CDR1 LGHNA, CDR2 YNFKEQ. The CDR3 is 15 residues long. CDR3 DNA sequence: TGTGCCAGCAGCCAATCTTTAGGTGGACAAGAGACCCAGTTCTTC. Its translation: CASSQSLGGQETQFF.

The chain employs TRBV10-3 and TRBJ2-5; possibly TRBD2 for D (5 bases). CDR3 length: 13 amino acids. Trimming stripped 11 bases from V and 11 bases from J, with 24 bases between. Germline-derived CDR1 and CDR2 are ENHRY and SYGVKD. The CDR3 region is CALTMDLAGEQYF. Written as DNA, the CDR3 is TGTGCCCTAACAATGGACTTAGCCGGGGAGCAGTACTTC.

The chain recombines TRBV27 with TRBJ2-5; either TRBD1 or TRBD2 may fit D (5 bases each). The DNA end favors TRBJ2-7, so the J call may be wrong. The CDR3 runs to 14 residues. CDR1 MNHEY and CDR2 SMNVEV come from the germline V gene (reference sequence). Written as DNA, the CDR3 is TGTGCCAGCAGGTCAGGGAATTGGGGAGACGAGCAGTACTTC. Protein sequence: CASRSGNWGDEQYF.

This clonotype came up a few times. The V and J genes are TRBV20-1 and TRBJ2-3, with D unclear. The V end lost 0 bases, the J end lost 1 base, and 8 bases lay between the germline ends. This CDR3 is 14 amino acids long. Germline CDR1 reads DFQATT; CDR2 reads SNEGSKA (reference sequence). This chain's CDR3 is CSARDRSGTDTQYF. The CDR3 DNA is TGCAGTGCTAGAGATCGAAGTGGCACAGATACGCAGTATTTT.

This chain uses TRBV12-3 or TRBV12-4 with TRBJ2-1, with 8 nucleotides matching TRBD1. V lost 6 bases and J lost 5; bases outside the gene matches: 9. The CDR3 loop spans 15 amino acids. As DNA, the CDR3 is TGTGCCAGCAGCAACCCCAGGACAGGGAACAATGAGCAGTTCTTC. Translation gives CASSNPRTGNNEQFF.

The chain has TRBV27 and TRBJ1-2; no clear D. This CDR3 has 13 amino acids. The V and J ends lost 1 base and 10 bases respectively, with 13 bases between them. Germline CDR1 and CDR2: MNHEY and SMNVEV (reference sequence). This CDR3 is CASSLFGGLDYTF. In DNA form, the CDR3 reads TGTGCCAGCAGTTTATTCGGTGGTTTGGACTACACCTTC.

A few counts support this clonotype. CDR3 protein: CASSLVGTEVDEQYF. DNA of the CDR3: TGCGCCAGCAGCTTGGTGGGGACAGAAGTCGACGAGCAGTACTTC. This chain connects TRBV5-1 to TRBJ2-7; 7 bases line up with TRBD1. The V gene's germline CDR1 is SGHRS and CDR2 YFSETQ. J was trimmed by 5 bases and V by 0 bases; bases with no gene match: 8. The CDR3 runs 15 residues.

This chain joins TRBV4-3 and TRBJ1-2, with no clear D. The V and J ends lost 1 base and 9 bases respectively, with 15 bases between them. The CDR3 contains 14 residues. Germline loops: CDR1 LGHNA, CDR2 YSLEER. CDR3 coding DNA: TGCGCCAGCAGCCAAGTAGGAGGTCAGGAGAGCTACACCTTC. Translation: CASSQVGGQESYTF.

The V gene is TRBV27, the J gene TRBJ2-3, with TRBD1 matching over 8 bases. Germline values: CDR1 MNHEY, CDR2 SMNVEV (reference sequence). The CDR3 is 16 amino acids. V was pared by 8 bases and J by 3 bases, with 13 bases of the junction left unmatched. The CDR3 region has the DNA TGTGCCAGCCTTGGGACAGGCGGCGGATGGACAGATACGCAGTATTTT. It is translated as CASLGTGGGWTDTQYF.

The chain's CDR3 is CASSQKRTGPYEQYF. Here the CDR3 DNA reads TGCGCCAGCAGCCAAAAACGGACAGGGCCCTACGAGCAGTACTTC. This rearrangement joins TRBV4-1 to TRBJ2-7; 8 bases are shared with TRBD1. The CDR3 length is 15 residues. J lost 2 bases, V lost 2 bases, and 5 bases had no gene match. Germline-derived CDR1 and CDR2 are MGHRA and YSYEKL.

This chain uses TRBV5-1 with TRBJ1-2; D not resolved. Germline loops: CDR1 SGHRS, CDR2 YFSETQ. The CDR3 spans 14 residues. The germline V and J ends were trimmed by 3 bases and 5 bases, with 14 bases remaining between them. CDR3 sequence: CASSSDGIQYGYTF. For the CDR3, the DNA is TGCGCCAGCAGCTCGGACGGAATCCAATATGGCTACACCTTC. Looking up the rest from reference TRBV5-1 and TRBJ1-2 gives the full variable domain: KAGVTQTPRYLIKTRGQQVTLSCSPISGHRSVSWYQQTPGQGLQFLFEYFSETQRNKGNFPGRFSGRQFSNSRSEMNVSTLELGDSALYLCASSSDGIQYGYTFGSGTRLTVV.

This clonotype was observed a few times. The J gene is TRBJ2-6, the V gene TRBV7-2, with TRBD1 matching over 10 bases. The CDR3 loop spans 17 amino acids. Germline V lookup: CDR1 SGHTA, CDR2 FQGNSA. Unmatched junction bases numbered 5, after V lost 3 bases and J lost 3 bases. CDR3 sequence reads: CASSLTGGIGGANVLTF. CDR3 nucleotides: TGTGCCAGCAGCTTGACAGGGGGCATCGGTGGGGCCAACGTCCTGACTTTC.

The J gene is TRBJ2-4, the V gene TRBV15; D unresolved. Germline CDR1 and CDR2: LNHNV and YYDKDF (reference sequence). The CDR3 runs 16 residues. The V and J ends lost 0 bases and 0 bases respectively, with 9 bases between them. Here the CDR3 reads CATSRERRLAKNIQYF. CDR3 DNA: TGTGCCACCAGCAGAGAGAGGCGTCTAGCCAAAAACATTCAGTACTTC.

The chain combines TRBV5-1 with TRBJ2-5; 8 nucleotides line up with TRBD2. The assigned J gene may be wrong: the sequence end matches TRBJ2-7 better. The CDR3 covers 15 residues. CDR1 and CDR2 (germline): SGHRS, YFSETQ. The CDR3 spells CAKHNPGLVSSEQYF. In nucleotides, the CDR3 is TGCGCCAAACACAACCCGGGACTAGTCTCATCCGAGCAGTACTTC.

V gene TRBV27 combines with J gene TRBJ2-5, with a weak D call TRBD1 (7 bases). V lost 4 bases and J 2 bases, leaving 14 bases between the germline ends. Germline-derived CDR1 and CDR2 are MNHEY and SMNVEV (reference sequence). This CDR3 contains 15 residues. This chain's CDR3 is CASSSYQGGQETQYF. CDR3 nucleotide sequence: TGTGCCAGCAGTTCGTACCAGGGGGGACAAGAGACCCAGTACTTC.

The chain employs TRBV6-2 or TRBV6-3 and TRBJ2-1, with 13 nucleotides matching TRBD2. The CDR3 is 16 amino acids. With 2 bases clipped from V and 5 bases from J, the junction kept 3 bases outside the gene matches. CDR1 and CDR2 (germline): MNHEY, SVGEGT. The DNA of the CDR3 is TGTGCCAGCAGTTACATCGGGACTAGCGGGGACAATGAGCAGTTCTTC. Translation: CASSYIGTSGDNEQFF.

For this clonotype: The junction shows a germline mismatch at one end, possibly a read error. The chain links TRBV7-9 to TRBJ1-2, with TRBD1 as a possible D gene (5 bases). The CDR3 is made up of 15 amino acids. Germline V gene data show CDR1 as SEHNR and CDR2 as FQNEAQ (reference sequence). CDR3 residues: CASSLAPGTADGYTF. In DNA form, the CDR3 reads TGTGCCAGCAGCCTAGCCCCCGGGACCGCGGATGGCTACACCTTC.